The source of this T cell receptor beta chain is a study of molecular identifiers for immune sequencing clone quantification. Trimming removed 6 bases at V and 1 base at J, with 8 bases between. The CDR3 length is 13 residues. CDR1 is ENHRY, CDR2 SYGVKD, per germline. Study results and limitations: Clones that exceeded 20 RNA copies held over 99% of effector molecules, yet under 1% in naive cells.

With 10%, 30% or 50% of RNA, about 19,000 to 1,000,000 naive CD8 T cells were sequenced. Isolation of naive CD8 T cells was achieved by sorting on a CD8+CD4-CCR7+CD45RA+ phenotype. TCRdb re-analysed the PCR reads in MiXCR, keeping a single row per CDR3 protein. In the table there are 460,000 or so distinct CDR3 sequences, about 21% of which are singletons. This clonotype was recorded many times. The antigen remains undetermined. The specimen was naive CD8+ T cells from blood, with Jurkat cell RNA spiked in. As to subset: FACS-sorted CD8+CD4-CCR7+CD45RA+ naive T cells. V is TRBV10-3 and J is TRBJ2-3; TRBD1 is a possible D gene (5 bases). The source of this sequence is a human donor in good health. Some libraries in this study had Jurkat cell RNA spiked in. This CDR3 is CAIRGLGTDTQYF. DNA for the CDR3: TGTGCCATCAGGGGGCTTGGCACAGATACGCAGTATTTT.